This record looks at one T cell receptor beta chain sequence and its context. Its target is not known. J gave up 8 bases and V 6 bases, and 8 bases lay outside the gene matches. This CDR3 is 16 amino acids long. The V gene's germline CDR1 is LNHDA and CDR2 SQIVND (reference sequence). With 60 Vbeta and 13 Jbeta primers, the PCR was carried out. The method was immunoSEQ multiplex PCR; TCRdb's version includes in-frame clones alone and lacks a portion of them. The data hold approximately 100,000 clones, with roughly 83% observed a single time. This specimen belongs to a study of cytomegalovirus exposure and HLA in healthy donors. Overall study results and limits: The sole available immune exposure information was CMV serostatus. Confirmation was obtained in vitro that a few CMV-associated chains are specific for CMV antigens. HLA restriction was apparent for most CMV-associated TCR beta chains in a later analysis.

The source material was PBMCs. This chain connects TRBV19 to TRBJ2-1; 15 bases agree with TRBD2. This TCR came from a female donor in good health and CMV-seropositive. DNA for the CDR3: TGTGCCAGTAGCCCCCTGGGACTAGCGGGGGGTGATGAGCAGTTCTTC. It translates to CASSPLGLAGGDEQFF.